This T cell receptor beta chain was profiled in a study of T-cell memory formation after mild COVID-19. Study-level results: Clones which contracted sat mainly in CM and EM if CD4+, and in EMRA if CD8+. Memory cells collected pre-infection included some clones that later responded, suggesting cross-reactive memory joined.

Notes on this clonotype: What it binds is not known.

TCRdb processed the 5' RACE reads anew with MiXCR; each CDR3 protein has one entry. The table records about 270,000 distinct CDR3 sequences, about a sixth of them present only once. Germline V gene sequence: CDR1 SGHRS, CDR2 YFSETQ. Trimming pared 4 bases from V and 0 bases from J, leaving 13 bases between. This CDR3 has 15 residues. The chain has TRBV5-1 and TRBJ1-1, with D tentatively TRBD1 (5 bases). Sequencing was carried out using PBMCs or a T cell subset sorted from them (not recorded which). The receptor comes from a man aged 18 to 30 who had mild COVID-19 (a few samples of this study predate the infection). Cell type and time point are not known. The CDR3: CASSLTGTLNTEAFF. The CDR3 DNA reads as TGCGCCAGCAGCCTAACCGGGACTTTGAACACTGAAGCTTTCTTT.